This T cell receptor (beta chain) comes out of a study of cytomegalovirus exposure and HLA in healthy donors. Study-wide results and caveats: Later, an analysis found that common viral pathogens appeared to be linked with several of the most significant clusters.

PCR used 60 Vbeta primers and 13 Jbeta primers. Original processing notes: Later, some 79 million unique TCR beta chains were counted in an analysis, and some 9.9 million of them were shared. The assay was immunoSEQ multiplex PCR, and TCRdb's table has in-frame clones only and misses some. That table furnishes V, J and clone size, whereas the DNA furnished D and trimming. Of 150,000 or so clones listed, 70% to 80% are singletons. V lost 8 bases, J lost 2 bases, and 15 bases lay in between. The CDR3 extends over 14 amino acids. Germline V CDR1 and CDR2: MDHEN, SYDVKM. A note on this clone: Its antigen is still unknown.

This TCR was recovered from a man under 40 in good health and CMV-seropositive. Source material: PBMCs. The rearrangement links TRBV28 to TRBJ1-1, with a possible D match to TRBD1 (5 bases). The CDR3 region has the DNA TGTGCCAGCTCACACTCCGGGGGAAACACTGAAGCTTTCTTT. Protein sequence: CASSHSGGNTEAFF.